A selection of T cell receptor beta chains follows, all from one sample in a study of T cell responses to AZD1222 COVID-19 vaccine. Measured with immunoSEQ multiplex PCR; TCRdb has only the in-frame clones, and not every one. The top ten hold approximately 15% of the sample, which has about 100,000 clones, approximately 90% seen once. Sequenced material: peripheral blood, taken on day 0 of AZD1222 vaccination. These receptors were obtained from an adult in good health. Both conserved end residues are part of each CDR3. A D gene is named only where the DNA matches it firmly. Size values are once, few and many counts, or a class for expanded clones, and some rows have none.

d_gene | j_gene | v_gene | abundance | CDR3aa | CDR3nt
TRBD1 | TRBJ2-2 | TRBV7-9 | NA | CASDRATGELFF | TGTGCCAGCGACAGGGCCACCGGGGAGCTGTTTTTT
NA | TRBJ1-2 | TRBV14 | NA | CASSQDRDYGYTF | TGTGCCAGCAGCCAAGACAGGGACTATGGCTACACCTTC
NA | TRBJ1-5 | TRBV9 | NA | CASSPLDGLSQPQHF | TGTGCCAGCAGCCCACTGGACGGTCTCTCCCAGCCCCAGCATTTT
NA | TRBJ2-5 | TRBV2 | NA | CASSEGGGQETQYF | TGTGCCAGCAGTGAAGGAGGGGGACAAGAGACCCAGTACTTC
TRBD1 | TRBJ1-1 | TRBV7-8 | NA | CASSQLRTGTNTEAFF | TGTGCCAGCAGCCAACTGAGGACAGGGACGAACACTGAAGCTTTCTTT
TRBD2 | TRBJ2-3 | TRBV6-6 | NA | CASSRTGGGTAGTSGSVDTQYF | TGTGCCAGCAGTCGCACTGGAGGGGGGACAGCCGGAACTAGCGGGAGTGTAGATACGCAGTATTTT
NA | TRBJ1-2 | TRBV18 | NA | CASSPPGRRGTYGYTF | TGTGCCAGCTCACCCCCGGGACGCAGGGGCACTTATGGCTACACCTTC
TRBD1 | TRBJ1-4 | TRBV5-1 | once | CASSLGDRDSEKLFF | TGCGCCAGCAGCTTGGGGGACAGGGATTCGGAAAAACTGTTTTTT
NA | TRBJ2-7 | TRBV13 | once | CASSSDRTLGEQYF | TGTGCCAGCAGCTCTGACAGGACCCTTGGCGAGCAGTACTTC
NA | TRBJ2-7 | TRBV27 | NA | CASMVAQAGTYEQYF | TGTGCCAGCATGGTAGCTCAGGCGGGCACCTACGAGCAGTACTTC
NA | TRBJ1-1 | TRBV7-9 | NA | CASSQSRVEAFF | TGTGCCAGCAGCCAATCACGAGTTGAAGCTTTCTTT
TRBD1 | TRBJ2-7 | TRBV7-9 | NA | CASSLVGTETYEQYF | TGTGCCAGCAGCTTAGTGGGGACAGAGACCTACGAGCAGTACTTC
NA | TRBJ2-7 | TRBV4-2 | NA | CASSQDSGGVYEQYF | TGTGCCAGCAGCCAAGATAGTGGGGGAGTCTACGAGCAGTACTTC
TRBD2 | TRBJ2-3 | TRBV9 | NA | CASSVVPSGRDTQYF | TGTGCCAGCAGCGTAGTACCGAGCGGGAGGGATACGCAGTATTTT
NA | TRBJ1-6 | TRBV6-5 | NA | CASAEGYNSPLHF | TGTGCCAGCGCCGAGGGCTATAATTCACCCCTCCACTTT
NA | TRBJ2-7 | TRBV10-3 | NA | CAISEGVGYEQYF | TGTGCCATCAGTGAGGGGGTAGGATACGAGCAGTACTTC
TRBD2 | TRBJ2-3 | TRBV7-9 | NA | CASSRGLAGGLTDTQYF | TGTGCCAGCAGCCGGGGACTAGCGGGGGGCCTCACAGATACGCAGTATTTT
NA | TRBJ1-1 | TRBV5-1 | NA | CASGAGRGNTEAFF | TGCGCCAGCGGGGCAGGACGGGGGAACACTGAAGCTTTCTTT
NA | TRBJ1-2 | TRBV6-2/TRBV6-3 | NA | CASSFASASPEPYF | TGTGCCAGCAGTTTCGCCTCGGCCTCGCCAGAGCCGTACTTC
TRBD2 | TRBJ2-7 | TRBV7-2 | NA | CASTSSGPYEQYF | TGTGCCAGCACCTCTAGCGGGCCCTACGAGCAGTACTTC
NA | TRBJ1-5 | TRBV3-1/TRBV3-2 | NA | CASSHGGGNQPQHF | TGTGCCAGCAGCCACGGGGGTGGTAATCAGCCCCAGCATTTT
NA | TRBJ2-7 | TRBV5-1 | NA | CASSSTAASSYEQYF | TGCGCCAGCAGCTCAACAGCGGCTAGCTCCTACGAGCAGTACTTC
TRBD1 | TRBJ1-3 | TRBV2 | NA | CASSELGTGMRGNTIYF | TGTGCCAGCAGTGAATTGGGGACAGGGATGAGAGGAAACACCATATATTTT
NA | TRBJ1-3 | TRBV27 | NA | CASSPRTPGNTIYF | TGTGCCAGCAGTCCTCGGACTCCGGGAAACACCATATATTTT
NA | TRBJ2-2 | TRBV24-1 | NA | CATSRRDTSTGELFF | TGTGCCACCAGTCGCCGGGACACAAGCACCGGGGAGCTGTTTTTT
NA | TRBJ2-3 | TRBV27 | NA | CASSFEGILSTDTQYF | TGTGCCAGCAGTTTTGAGGGAATTCTAAGCACAGATACGCAGTATTTT
TRBD1 | TRBJ2-7 | TRBV7-2 | once | CASSPDRGLGYEQYF | TGTGCCAGCAGTCCTGACAGGGGGCTGGGTTACGAGCAGTACTTC
TRBD1 | TRBJ1-1 | TRBV7-2 | NA | CASSLDRGIRRAFF | TGTGCCAGCAGCCTCGACAGGGGGATCAGGCGAGCTTTCTTT